These 10 T cell receptor beta chains originate from one sample sequenced in a study of cytomegalovirus exposure and HLA in healthy donors. The primer mix had 60 Vbeta and 13 Jbeta primers. Clones were read by immunoSEQ multiplex PCR, and TCRdb kept only the in-frame ones, dropping some. The sample records under 300,000 clones, approximately 80% being singletons. Sequenced: PBMCs. Every receptor here comes from a woman aged 60 to 75 in good health and CMV-seropositive.

V is TRBV7-9 and J is TRBJ2-1, with D tentatively TRBD1 (5 bases). The CDR3 has 15 residues. Deletions cut 5 bases from V and 1 base from J, with 12 bases between. CDR1 is SEHNR and CDR2 is FQNEAQ in the germline V gene (reference sequence). The CDR3 reads CASSRPGISYNEQFF. In nucleotides, the CDR3 is TGTGCCAGCAGCCGCCCAGGGATTTCCTACAATGAGCAGTTCTTC.

This clone turned up a few times. V is TRBV7-9 and J is TRBJ2-1; 8 bases match TRBD1. The CDR3 sequence is 14 residues long. Germline V gene data show CDR1 as SEHNR and CDR2 as FQNEAQ (reference sequence). Unmatched junction bases numbered 5, after V lost 7 bases and J lost 3 bases. CDR3 protein: CASTPQGDYNEQFF. As DNA, the CDR3 is TGTGCCAGCACCCCACAGGGGGACTACAATGAGCAGTTCTTC.

This sequence joins TRBV5-1 and TRBJ1-1; tentatively, D is TRBD1 (5 bases). V gave up 4 bases and J gave up 3 bases, with 10 bases separating them. The CDR3 is 13 residues long. Germline-derived CDR1 and CDR2 are SGHRS and YFSETQ. The CDR3 spells CASSTRAYTEAFF. CDR3 coding DNA: TGCGCCAGCAGCACCAGGGCGTACACTGAAGCTTTCTTT.

The chain links TRBV7-9 to TRBJ1-4; D gene uncertain. CDR1 and CDR2 from the germline V gene are SEHNR and FQNEAQ (reference sequence). This CDR3 is 15 amino acids long. V was shortened by 1 base and J by 8 bases, with 14 bases between the two germline ends. CDR3 bases: TGTGCCAGCAGCTTAGGAGGCAACACGGGGGAAAAACTGTTTTTT. Its protein is CASSLGGNTGEKLFF.

This rearrangement joins TRBV5-1 to TRBJ1-2; perhaps TRBD1 as D (6 bases). Germline assignment: CDR1 SGHRS and CDR2 YFSETQ. The CDR3 length is 14 residues. Trimming cost V 4 bases and J 4 bases, with 14 bases left between them. CDR3 region: CASSPQGSPYGYTF. CDR3 in DNA: TGCGCCAGCAGCCCCCAGGGGTCCCCCTATGGCTACACCTTC.

This chain links TRBV10-3 with TRBJ2-1, with D perhaps matching TRBD1 (6 bases). V lost 7 bases, J lost 0 bases, and 10 bases lay in between. This CDR3 is 14 amino acids long. Germline CDR1 ENHRY, CDR2 SYGVKD. CDR3 sequence: CAITPDSSYNEQFF. CDR3 nucleotides: TGTGCCATCACCCCGGACAGCTCCTACAATGAGCAGTTCTTC.

The genes are TRBV5-4 and TRBJ2-1; 7 nucleotides agree with TRBD2. J lost 0 bases, V lost 0 bases, and 3 bases had no gene match. The CDR3 covers 16 residues. Per germline, CDR1 SGHNT and CDR2 YYREEE (reference sequence). The CDR3 DNA is TGTGCCAGCAGCTTGGCTAGCGGAGGCTCCTACAATGAGCAGTTCTTC. It codes for CASSLASGGSYNEQFF.

This chain joins TRBV28 and TRBJ1-1; D is possibly TRBD1 (6 bases). This CDR3 region has 12 residues. From germline, CDR1 is MDHEN and CDR2 SYDVKM. Trimming removed 2 bases at V and 11 bases at J, with 12 bases between. CDR3 nucleotides: TGTGCCAGCAGTTTAAATCACAGGGACGCTTTCTTT. Its translation is CASSLNHRDAFF.

Comment on this clone: Likely a read error: the CDR3 ends without its conserved phenylalanine or tryptophan. The chain employs TRBV29-1 and TRBJ2-7; TRBD1 agrees at 7 bases. After removal of 7 bases from V and 2 bases from J, the junction contained 5 bases not matched to a gene. From germline, CDR1 is SQVTM and CDR2 ANQGSEA. This CDR3 has 12 amino acids. CDR3 residues: CSATGQTYEQYL. CDR3 nucleotide sequence: TGCAGCGCAACGGGACAGACCTACGAGCAGTACCTC.

V gene TRBV9 combines with J gene TRBJ1-5; unclear D gene. V gave up 4 bases and J gave up 5 bases, with 10 bases separating them. Germline CDR1 and CDR2: SGDLS and YYNGEE. The CDR3 is 13 amino acids. The CDR3 nucleotides read TGTGCCAGCAGCCCCGTCGGGGATCAGCCCCAGCATTTT. It specifies CASSPVGDQPQHF. The full variable domain, with the rest looked up from reference TRBV9 and TRBJ1-5, is DSGVTQTPKHLITATGQRVTLRCSPRSGDLSVYWYQQSLDQGLQFLIQYYNGEERAKGNILERFSAQQFPDLHSELNLSSLELGDSALYFCASSPVGDQPQHFGDGTRLSIL.